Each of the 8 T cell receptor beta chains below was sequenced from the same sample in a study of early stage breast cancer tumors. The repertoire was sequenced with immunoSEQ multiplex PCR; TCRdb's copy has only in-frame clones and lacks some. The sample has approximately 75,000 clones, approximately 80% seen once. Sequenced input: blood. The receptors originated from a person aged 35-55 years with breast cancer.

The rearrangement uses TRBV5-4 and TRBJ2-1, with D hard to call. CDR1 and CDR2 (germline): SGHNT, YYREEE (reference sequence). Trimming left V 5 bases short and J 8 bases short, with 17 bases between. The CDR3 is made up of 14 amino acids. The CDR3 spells CASRPKRQGHEQFF. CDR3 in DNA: TGTGCCAGCAGACCGAAGCGTCAAGGACATGAGCAGTTCTTC.

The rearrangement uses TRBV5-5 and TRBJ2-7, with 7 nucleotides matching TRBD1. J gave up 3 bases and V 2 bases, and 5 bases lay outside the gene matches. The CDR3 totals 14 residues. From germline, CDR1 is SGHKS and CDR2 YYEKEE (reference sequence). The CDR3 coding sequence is TGTGCCAGCAGCTTAGGGGACAGAATCTACGAGCAGTACTTC. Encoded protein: CASSLGDRIYEQYF.

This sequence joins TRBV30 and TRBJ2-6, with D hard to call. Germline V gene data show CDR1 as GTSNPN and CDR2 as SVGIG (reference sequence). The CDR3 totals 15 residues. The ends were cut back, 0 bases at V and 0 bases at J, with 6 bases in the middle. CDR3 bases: TGTGCCTGGAGTGTAGGCCTCTCTGGGGCCAACGTCCTGACTTTC. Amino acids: CAWSVGLSGANVLTF.

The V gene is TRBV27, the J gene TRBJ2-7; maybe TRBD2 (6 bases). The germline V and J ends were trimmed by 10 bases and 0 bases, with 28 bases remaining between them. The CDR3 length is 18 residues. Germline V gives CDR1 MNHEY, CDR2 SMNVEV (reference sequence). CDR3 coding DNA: TGTGCCACCAAACGTAAAGTGGCGGGAATACTAAACTCCTACGAGCAGTACTTC. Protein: CATKRKVAGILNSYEQYF.

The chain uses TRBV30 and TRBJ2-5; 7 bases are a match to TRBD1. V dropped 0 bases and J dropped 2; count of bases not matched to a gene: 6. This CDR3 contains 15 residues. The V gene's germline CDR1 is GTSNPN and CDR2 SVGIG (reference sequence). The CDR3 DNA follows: TGTGCCTGGAGTGTCGGGACAGCAAAACAAGAGACCCAGTACTTC. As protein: CAWSVGTAKQETQYF. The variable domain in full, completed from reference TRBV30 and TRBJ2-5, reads SQTIHQWPATLVQPVGSPLSLECTVEGTSNPNLYWYRQAAGRGLQLLFYSVGIGQISSEVPQNLSASRPQDRQFILSSKKLLLSDSGFYLCAWSVGTAKQETQYFGPGTRLLVL.

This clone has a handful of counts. DNA of the CDR3: TGTGCCAGCAGTTTAATGGAGCCCCAGCATTTT. Amino acids: CASSLMEPQHF. The J gene is TRBJ1-5, the V gene TRBV28; D call uncertain. Trimming took 2 bases from V and 8 from J, leaving 4 bases between them. Germline V gives CDR1 MDHEN, CDR2 SYDVKM. This CDR3 region has 11 residues.

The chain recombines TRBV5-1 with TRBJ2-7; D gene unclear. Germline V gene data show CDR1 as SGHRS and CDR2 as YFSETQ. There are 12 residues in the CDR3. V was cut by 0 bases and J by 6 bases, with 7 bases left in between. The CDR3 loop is CASSLEGSEQYF. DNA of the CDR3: TGCGCCAGCAGCTTGGAAGGTAGCGAGCAGTACTTC.

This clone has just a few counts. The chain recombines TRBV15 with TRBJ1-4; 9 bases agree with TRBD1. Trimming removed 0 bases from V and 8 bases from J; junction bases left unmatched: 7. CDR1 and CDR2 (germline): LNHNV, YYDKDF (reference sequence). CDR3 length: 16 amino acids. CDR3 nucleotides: TGTGCCACCAGCAGAGATCGGGGACAGGGTTGGGAAAAACTGTTTTTT. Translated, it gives CATSRDRGQGWEKLFF. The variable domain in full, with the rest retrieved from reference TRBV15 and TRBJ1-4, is DAMVIQNPRYQVTQFGKPVTLSCSQTLNHNVMYWYQQKSSQAPKLLFHYYDKDFNNEADTPDNFQSRRPNTSFCFLDIRSPGLGDTAMYLCATSRDRGQGWEKLFFGSGTQLSVL.